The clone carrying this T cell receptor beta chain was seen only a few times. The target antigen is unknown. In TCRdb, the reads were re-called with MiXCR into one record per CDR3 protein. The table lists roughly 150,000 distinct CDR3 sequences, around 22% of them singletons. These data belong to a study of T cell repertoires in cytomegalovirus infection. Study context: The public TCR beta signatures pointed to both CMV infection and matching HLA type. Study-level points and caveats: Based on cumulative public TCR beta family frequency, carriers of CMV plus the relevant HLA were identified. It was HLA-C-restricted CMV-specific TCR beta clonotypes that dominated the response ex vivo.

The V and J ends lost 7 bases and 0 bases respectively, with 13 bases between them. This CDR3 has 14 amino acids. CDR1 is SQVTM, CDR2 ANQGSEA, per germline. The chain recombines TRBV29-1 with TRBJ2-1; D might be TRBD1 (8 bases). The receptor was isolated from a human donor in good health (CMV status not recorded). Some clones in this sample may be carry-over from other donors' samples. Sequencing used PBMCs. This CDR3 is CSAQGGVSYNEQFF. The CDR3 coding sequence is TGCAGCGCACAGGGGGGGGTCTCCTACAATGAGCAGTTCTTC.